A selection of T cell receptor beta chains follows, all from one sample in a study of blood T cell repertoires in COVID-19. Assay: immunoSEQ multiplex PCR; the TCRdb copy retains only in-frame clones and omits some. The table records tens of thousands of clones, 86% of them present only once. The sequenced sample was peripheral blood. Receptor source: a woman older than 75 with acute or convalescent COVID-19. The CDR3 runs from the conserved cysteine through the conserved F or W. D genes are given only for firm matches. Rows give clone size only sometimes, using once, few, many, or a class for an expanded clone.

j_call	d_call	clone_size	v_call	cdr3_aa	cdr3_nt
TRBJ2-2	-	-	TRBV7-2	CASSPQTGSAGELFF	TGTGCCAGCAGCCCACAGACGGGGAGCGCCGGGGAGCTGTTTTTT
TRBJ1-1	-	once	TRBV10-3	CAISERAVNTEAFF	TGTGCCATCAGTGAGAGAGCGGTGAACACTGAAGCTTTCTTT
TRBJ1-1	TRBD1	-	TRBV19	CASSPRQGIVMNTEAFF	TGTGCCAGTAGTCCAAGACAGGGAATAGTCATGAACACTGAAGCTTTCTTT
TRBJ1-3	TRBD1	once	TRBV28	CASSLQGAWFGNTIYF	TGTGCCAGCAGTTTACAGGGGGCTTGGTTCGGAAACACCATATATTTT
TRBJ1-2	-	-	TRBV27	CASSPRWQFYGYTF	TGTGCCAGCAGTCCCAGGTGGCAGTTCTATGGCTACACCTTC
TRBJ1-6	TRBD1	-	TRBV30	CAWSGLDRNSPLHF	TGTGCCTGGAGTGGCCTGGACAGGAATTCACCCCTCCACTTT
TRBJ2-1	-	-	TRBV5-1	CASSFLAGEQFF	TGCGCCAGCAGCTTCCTCGCAGGGGAGCAGTTCTTC
TRBJ1-2	-	-	TRBV2	CASSEGGVGYGYTF	TGTGCCAGCAGTGAAGGCGGAGTTGGCTATGGCTACACCTTC
TRBJ1-4	-	few	TRBV14	CASSQDRRRDFNEKLFF	TGTGCCAGCAGCCAAGATCGGCGCAGGGACTTCAATGAAAAACTGTTTTTT
TRBJ2-1	TRBD1	-	TRBV18	CASSPLSGTGGYNEQFF	TGTGCCAGCTCACCTCTCTCCGGGACAGGGGGCTACAATGAGCAGTTCTTC
TRBJ1-4	-	-	TRBV28	CASSPPGSINEKLFF	TGTGCCAGCAGCCCACCCGGGTCAATTAATGAAAAACTGTTTTTT
TRBJ2-7	TRBD2	-	TRBV5-5	CASSPSGGREQYF	TGTGCCAGCAGTCCTAGCGGGGGGCGCGAGCAGTACTTC
TRBJ2-7	-	once	TRBV5-1	CASSLASPGYEQYF	TGCGCCAGCAGCTTGGCATCCCCGGGCTACGAGCAGTACTTC
TRBJ1-4	-	-	TRBV12-3/TRBV12-4	CASSFRGNEKLFF	TGTGCCAGCAGTTTTCGGGGAAATGAAAAACTGTTTTTT
TRBJ2-7	-	-	TRBV7-9	CASSLLASSYEQYF	TGTGCCAGCAGCTTACTGGCCAGTTCCTACGAGCAGTACTTC
TRBJ1-6	-	-	TRBV30	CAWNVGVTSYNSPLHF	TGTGCCTGGAACGTGGGAGTAACCTCCTATAATTCACCCCTCCACTTT
TRBJ2-3	TRBD2	-	TRBV5-8	CASSLAGGTDTQYF	TGTGCCAGCAGCTTAGCGGGGGGCACAGATACGCAGTATTTT
TRBJ1-2	-	medium-sized	TRBV12-5	CASGSETGPSYGYTF	TGTGCTAGTGGTTCAGAGACAGGACCCTCCTATGGCTACACCTTC
TRBJ2-5	TRBD2	-	TRBV12-5	CASGLVQVVAGEETQYF	TGTGCTAGTGGTTTGGTACAGGTGGTAGCGGGGGAAGAGACCCAGTACTTC
TRBJ2-1	TRBD1	-	TRBV5-1	CASSLSGTGNHNEQFF	TGCGCCAGCAGCTTGTCCGGGACAGGCAACCACAATGAGCAGTTCTTC
TRBJ1-2	TRBD1	-	TRBV7-8	CASSWGTGGIYGYTF	TGTGCCAGCAGCTGGGGGACAGGCGGAATCTATGGCTACACCTTC
TRBJ2-2	-	-	TRBV5-1	CASSFRGPGELFF	TGCGCCAGCAGCTTTCGGGGTCCCGGGGAGCTGTTTTTT
TRBJ1-2	TRBD1	-	TRBV6-1	CAIESRGLVYGYTF	TGTGCCATTGAATCCAGGGGGCTAGTTTATGGCTACACCTTC
TRBJ1-5	-	few	TRBV19	CASSPRQGSQPQHF	TGTGCCAGTAGTCCTCGGCAGGGCAGCCAGCCCCAGCATTTT
TRBJ2-3	TRBD2	-	TRBV19	CASRPPIAGVYCRFPWFSTDTQYF	TGTGCCAGTAGACCACCCATAGCGGGGGTCTACTGCCGGTTCCCGTGGTTCAGCACAGATACGCAGTATTTT
TRBJ1-1	TRBD1	-	TRBV6-5	CASRGQGENTEAFF	TGTGCCAGCAGAGGACAGGGGGAGAACACTGAAGCTTTCTTT
TRBJ2-7	-	-	TRBV4-2	CASSRRADLEQYF	TGTGCCAGCAGCCGGAGAGCGGATCTCGAGCAGTACTTC
TRBJ1-5	-	once	TRBV12-3/TRBV12-4	CASSFLPGQPQHF	TGTGCCAGCAGTTTTTTACCGGGGCAGCCCCAGCATTTT
TRBJ1-1	-	few	TRBV27	CASRFRGNTEAFF	TGTGCCAGCCGGTTCAGGGGGAACACTGAAGCTTTCTTT
TRBJ2-1	-	-	TRBV6-5	CASNVQGYEQFF	TGTGCCAGCAATGTTCAGGGGTATGAGCAGTTCTTC
TRBJ1-1	-	-	TRBV4-2	CASSQDRNGNTEAFF	TGTGCCAGCAGCCAAGATAGAAACGGGAACACTGAAGCTTTCTTT
TRBJ1-1	-	-	TRBV15	CATSSTMREGSNVPEAFF	TGTGCCACCAGCAGTACCATGAGGGAGGGGTCAAATGTTCCTGAAGCTTTCTTT
TRBJ1-1	-	-	TRBV9	CASSVDGGNTEAFF	TGTGCCAGCAGCGTAGACGGGGGTAACACTGAAGCTTTCTTT
TRBJ2-7	-	-	TRBV6-1	CASSEGASTVYEQYF	TGTGCCAGCAGTGAAGGGGCATCGACAGTCTACGAGCAGTACTTC
TRBJ1-3	-	-	TRBV3-1/TRBV3-2	CASSLRGGNTIYF	TGTGCCAGCAGCCTCAGGGGTGGAAACACCATATATTTT
TRBJ1-1	-	-	TRBV18	CASSPPGAVTEAFF	TGTGCCAGCTCACCACCGGGGGCGGTGACTGAAGCTTTCTTT
TRBJ1-5	TRBD1	-	TRBV7-2	CASSLGGQRNQPQHF	TGTGCCAGCAGCTTAGGGGGACAGAGGAATCAGCCCCAGCATTTT
TRBJ1-2	-	-	TRBV2	CASSERGGEFWQPYGYTF	TGTGCCAGCAGTGAAAGGGGGGGCGAGTTCTGGCAACCATATGGCTACACCTTC
TRBJ2-5	-	-	TRBV4-1	CASSQAPRGQETQYF	TGCGCCAGCAGCCAAGCACCACGGGGGCAAGAGACCCAGTACTTC
TRBJ1-1	TRBD1	once	TRBV7-6	CASSVRPGQGNTEAFF	TGTGCCAGCAGCGTACGCCCCGGACAGGGGAACACTGAAGCTTTCTTT
TRBJ1-3	TRBD1	-	TRBV12-5	CASATGQGTNTIYF	TGTGCTAGTGCCACGGGACAGGGAACGAACACCATATATTTT
TRBJ2-2	-	once	TRBV5-1	CASSLGAYTTGELFF	TGCGCCAGCAGCTTGGGAGCCTATACTACCGGGGAGCTGTTTTTT
TRBJ1-6	-	few	TRBV20-1	CSAQGNSPLHF	TGCAGTGCTCAGGGCAACTCACCCCTCCACTTT
TRBJ2-2	TRBD2	-	TRBV10-2	CASRPDSGGRTGELFF	TGCGCCAGCAGGCCCGATAGCGGGGGGCGTACCGGGGAGCTGTTTTTT
TRBJ2-5	TRBD2	-	TRBV7-6	CASSSVAGGLQTQYF	TGTGCCAGCAGCTCAGTAGCGGGGGGGCTACAGACCCAGTACTTC
TRBJ1-2	-	-	TRBV12-5	CASGLLGVHGYTF	TGTGCTAGTGGTTTGTTAGGGGTTCATGGCTACACCTTC
TRBJ2-5	TRBD1	once	TRBV19	CASSIGTGGATQYF	TGTGCCAGTAGTATCGGGACAGGGGGGGCGACCCAGTACTTC
TRBJ2-5	TRBD2	-	TRBV5-4	CASKAGGPQETQYF	TGTGCCAGCAAGGCGGGGGGGCCCCAAGAGACCCAGTACTTC
TRBJ1-6	-	-	TRBV10-3	CAAAGEYNSPLHF	TGTGCCGCCGCAGGGGAATATAATTCACCCCTCCACTTT
TRBJ1-2	-	-	TRBV18	CASSPNREYGYTF	TGTGCCAGCTCACCAAACAGGGAGTATGGCTACACCTTC
TRBJ2-2	-	-	TRBV18	CASSRGASNTGELFF	TGTGCCAGCTCCCGGGGGGCGTCGAACACCGGGGAGCTGTTTTTT